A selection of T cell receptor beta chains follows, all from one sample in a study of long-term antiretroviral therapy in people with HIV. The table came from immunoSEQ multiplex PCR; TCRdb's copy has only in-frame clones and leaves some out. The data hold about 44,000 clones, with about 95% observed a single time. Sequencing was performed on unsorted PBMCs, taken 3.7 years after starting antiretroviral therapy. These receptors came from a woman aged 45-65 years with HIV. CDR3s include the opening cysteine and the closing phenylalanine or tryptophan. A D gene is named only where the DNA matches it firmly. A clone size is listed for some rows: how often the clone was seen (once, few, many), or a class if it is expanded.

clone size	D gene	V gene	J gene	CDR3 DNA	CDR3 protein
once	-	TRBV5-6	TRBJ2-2	TGTGCCAGCAGCTACGTGAGGGGTGCCGGGGAGCTGTTTTTT	CASSYVRGAGELFF
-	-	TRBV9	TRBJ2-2	TGTGCCAGCAGCGTAGGTGGGAAGGGGGAGCTGTTTTTT	CASSVGGKGELFF
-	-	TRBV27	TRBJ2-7	TGTGCCAGCAGTTGGGGGGGCGCGGGGACCTACGAGCAGTACTTC	CASSWGGAGTYEQYF
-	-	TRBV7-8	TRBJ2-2	TGTGCCAGCAGCTTGGTGGGCCCCACCGGGGAGCTGTTTTTT	CASSLVGPTGELFF
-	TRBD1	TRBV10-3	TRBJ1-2	TGTGCCATCAGTGACCCGGACAGGTCTAACTATGGCTACACCTTC	CAISDPDRSNYGYTF
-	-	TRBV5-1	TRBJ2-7	TGCGCCAGCAGCTCCCGGGACCGATATTCCGAGCAGTACTTC	CASSSRDRYSEQYF
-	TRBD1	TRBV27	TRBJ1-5	TGTGCCAGCATGCAGGTTCAGGGGGCGATTTCCAATCAGCCCCAGCATTTT	CASMQVQGAISNQPQHF
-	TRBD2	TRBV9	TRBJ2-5	TGTGCCAGCAGCCCTCCCGAGACTAGCGGGGTGGAGACCCAGTACTTC	CASSPPETSGVETQYF
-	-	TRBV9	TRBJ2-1	TGTGCCAGCAGCGTACCTAGTATAAATGAGCAGTTCTTC	CASSVPSINEQFF
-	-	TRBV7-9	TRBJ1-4	TGTGCCAGCAGCTTAGCAGGGGCCCCTGCAACTAATGAAAAACTGTTTTTT	CASSLAGAPATNEKLFF
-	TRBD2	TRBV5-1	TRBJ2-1	TGCGCCAGCAGCTTAGGCGGGGGGGCGAACAATGAGCAGTTCTTC	CASSLGGGANNEQFF
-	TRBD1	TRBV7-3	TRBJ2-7	TGTGCCAGCAGCTTAATCCCGGACAGGGGGGCCGAGCAGTACTTC	CASSLIPDRGAEQYF
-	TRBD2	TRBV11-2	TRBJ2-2	TGTGCCAGCCCAATAGGGACTACAACCGGGGAGCTGTTTTTT	CASPIGTTTGELFF
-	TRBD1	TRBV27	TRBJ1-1	TGTGCCAGCAGTTTACGACAGGGCGCCACTGAAGCTTTCTTT	CASSLRQGATEAFF
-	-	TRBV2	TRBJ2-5	TGTGCCAGCAACGGAGGGGCGGAAGAGACCCAGTACTTC	CASNGGAEETQYF
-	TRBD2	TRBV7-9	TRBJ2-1	TGTGCCAGCAGCTTAGTTCCTAGCGGGGGGCCCAATGAGCAGTTCTTC	CASSLVPSGGPNEQFF
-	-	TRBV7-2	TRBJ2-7	TGTGCCAGCAGCGGATACGTCCCCTACGAGCAGTACTTC	CASSGYVPYEQYF
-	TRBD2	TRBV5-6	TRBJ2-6	TGTGCCAGCAGCTTGGTTAAGGCGGGGGTGCTCTCTGGGGCCAACGTCCTGACTTTC	CASSLVKAGVLSGANVLTF
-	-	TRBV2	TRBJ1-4	TGTGCCAGCCGTACTAGGCAGACATGGGGGGGAAAACTGTTTTTT	CASRTRQTWGGKLFF
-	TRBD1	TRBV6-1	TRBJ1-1	TGTGCCAGCAGGGATCGGGACAGGGTGAACACTGAAGCTTTCTTT	CASRDRDRVNTEAFF
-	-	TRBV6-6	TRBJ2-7	TGTGCCAGCAGGTCACACAGTGACTCCTACGAGCAGTACTTC	CASRSHSDSYEQYF
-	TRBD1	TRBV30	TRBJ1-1	TGTGCCTGGAGTGTCTCTGGGGGACAGGTAGCTTTCTTT	CAWSVSGGQVAFF
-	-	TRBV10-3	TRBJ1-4	TGTGCCATCAGTGAGCGGGGCAGGGTGGGAGAACTGTTTTTT	CAISERGRVGELFF
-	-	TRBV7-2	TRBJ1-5	TGTGCCAGCAGCTTAGGGGCGGTTAGCAATCAGCCCCAGCATTTT	CASSLGAVSNQPQHF
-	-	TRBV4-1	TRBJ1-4	TGCGCCAGCAGCCAAGATGGGACTCGTCTCGGGGAAAAACTGTTTTTT	CASSQDGTRLGEKLFF
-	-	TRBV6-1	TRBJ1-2	TGTGCCAGCAGTGAACTAAGAGGGAACGCGGATGGCTACACCTTC	CASSELRGNADGYTF
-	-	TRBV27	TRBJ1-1	TGTGCCAGCAGTTTAGCAGGCCGACTTGAAGCTTTCTTT	CASSLAGRLEAFF
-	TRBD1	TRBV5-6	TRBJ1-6	TGTGCCAGCAGCTTGACCGGGACAGGGGATTCACCCCTCCACTTT	CASSLTGTGDSPLHF
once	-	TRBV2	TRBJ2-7	TGTGCCAGCAGTGACGAGGGAACGACCTACGAGCAGTACTTC	CASSDEGTTYEQYF
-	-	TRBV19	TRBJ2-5	TGTGCCAGTAGTATTAACCCAGTAGGGGGGGAGACCCAGTACTTC	CASSINPVGGETQYF
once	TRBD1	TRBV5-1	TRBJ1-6	TGCGCCAGCAGCCTTACCGGGACAGGGGATTCACCCCTCCACTTT	CASSLTGTGDSPLHF
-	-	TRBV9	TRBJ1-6	TGTGCCAGCAGCGTAGATAGGGGGTTGACCTATAATTCACCCCTCCACTTT	CASSVDRGLTYNSPLHF
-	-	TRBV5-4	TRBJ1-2	TGTGCCAGCTCCGGAGTTGCACAGACCCCCGTCTATGGCTACACCTTC	CASSGVAQTPVYGYTF
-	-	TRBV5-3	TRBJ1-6	TGTGCCAGCTTAAAAAGGCCTGAAGCCTTCCCCTATAATTCACCCCTCCACTTT	CASLKRPEAFPYNSPLHF
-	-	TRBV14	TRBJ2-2	TGTGCCAGCAGGGCCCAACAGGGAGCAACCGGGGAGCTGTTTTTT	CASRAQQGATGELFF
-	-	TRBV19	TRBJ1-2	TGTGCCAGTAGTATAGTTGGGCAGCGGATTTACACCTTC	CASSIVGQRIYTF
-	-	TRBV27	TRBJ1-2	TGTGCCAGCAGTTTCACAGCGACAGGCGCAAACTATGGCTACACCTTC	CASSFTATGANYGYTF
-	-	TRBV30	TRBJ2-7	TGTGCCTGGAGTCCAGGAGTCTACGAGCAGTACTTC	CAWSPGVYEQYF
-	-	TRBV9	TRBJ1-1	TGTGCCAGCAGCTACAGGGCTGAAAACACTGAAGCTTTCTTT	CASSYRAENTEAFF
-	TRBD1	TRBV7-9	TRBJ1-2	TGTGCCAGCAGCTTAGTCGTTAACAGGGGCGATGGCTACACCTTC	CASSLVVNRGDGYTF
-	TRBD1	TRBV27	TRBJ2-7	TGTGCCAGCAGTATCGGGACAGACTACGAGCAGTACTTC	CASSIGTDYEQYF
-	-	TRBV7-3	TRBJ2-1	TGTGCCAGCAGCCCGAGGGCTAGAGGGCTCTACAATGAGCAGTTCTTC	CASSPRARGLYNEQFF
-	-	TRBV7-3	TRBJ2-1	TGTGCCAGCAGCAAAAGCGGAGCGGGCAACAATGAGCAGTTCTTC	CASSKSGAGNNEQFF
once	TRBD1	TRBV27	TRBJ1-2	TGTGCCAGCAGTGGGGCCTGGAGACAGGGTCGGTCGGCTAACTATGGCTACACCTTC	CASSGAWRQGRSANYGYTF
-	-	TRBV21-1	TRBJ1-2	TGTGCCAGCAGCAAAGTAGGCAGGGAACCCAAACCTTATGGCTACACCTTC	CASSKVGREPKPYGYTF
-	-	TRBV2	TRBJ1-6	TGTGCCAGCAGCTTGTCCCTAATTGATTCACCCCTCCACTTT	CASSLSLIDSPLHF
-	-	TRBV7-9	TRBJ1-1	TGTGCCAGCAGCTTCGGACAGCTGGGTGAAGCTTTCTTT	CASSFGQLGEAFF
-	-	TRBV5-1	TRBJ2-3	TGCGCCAGCAGCTTGGCGAGGGCGGGGTCAGATACGCAGTATTTT	CASSLARAGSDTQYF
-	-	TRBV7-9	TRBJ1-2	TGTGCCAGCAGCTTAGGAGGGCAGCCGTATGGCTACACCTTC	CASSLGGQPYGYTF
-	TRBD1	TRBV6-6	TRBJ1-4	TGTGCCAGCAGTCCCGGGACAGGGGACGAAAAACTGTTTTTT	CASSPGTGDEKLFF